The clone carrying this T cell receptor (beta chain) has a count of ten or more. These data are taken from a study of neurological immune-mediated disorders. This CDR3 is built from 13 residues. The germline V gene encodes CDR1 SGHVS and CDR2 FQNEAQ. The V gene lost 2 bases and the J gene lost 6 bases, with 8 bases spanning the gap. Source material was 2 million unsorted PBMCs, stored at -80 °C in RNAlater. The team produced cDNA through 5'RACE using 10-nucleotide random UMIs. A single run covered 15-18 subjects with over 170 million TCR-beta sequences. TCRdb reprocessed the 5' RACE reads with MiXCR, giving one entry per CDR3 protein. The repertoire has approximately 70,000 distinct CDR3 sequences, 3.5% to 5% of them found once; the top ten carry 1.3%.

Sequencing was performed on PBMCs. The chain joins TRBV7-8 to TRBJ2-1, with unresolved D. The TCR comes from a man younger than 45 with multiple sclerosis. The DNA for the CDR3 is TGTGCCAGCAGCTTACAAAGCTTCAATGAGCAGTTCTTC. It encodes CASSLQSFNEQFF.